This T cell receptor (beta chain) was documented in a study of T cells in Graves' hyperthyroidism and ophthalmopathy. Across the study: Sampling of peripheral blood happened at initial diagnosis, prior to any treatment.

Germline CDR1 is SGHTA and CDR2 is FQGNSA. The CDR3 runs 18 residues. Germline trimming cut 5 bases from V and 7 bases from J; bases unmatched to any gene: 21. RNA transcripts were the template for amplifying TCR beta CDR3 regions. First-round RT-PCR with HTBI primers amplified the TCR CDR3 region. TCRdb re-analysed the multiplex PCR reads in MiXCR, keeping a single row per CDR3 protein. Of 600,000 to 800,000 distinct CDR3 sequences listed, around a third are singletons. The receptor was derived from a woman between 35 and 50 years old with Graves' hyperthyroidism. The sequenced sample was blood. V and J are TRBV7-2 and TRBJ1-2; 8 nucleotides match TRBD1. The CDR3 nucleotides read TGTGCCAGCAGCCAGACAGGGGACGGAGACAGGGAGATCCGTGGCTACACCTTC. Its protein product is CASSQTGDGDREIRGYTF.